This TCR beta chain appears in the sequencing data of a study of early T cells in non-severe SARS-CoV-2 infection. This CDR3 has 14 residues. Looked up from germline, CDR1 is MNHEY and CDR2 is SMNVEV (reference sequence). V lost 6 bases to trimming and J lost 8 bases, with 19 bases between them. Individual cDNA molecules were tagged with unique molecular identifiers, the study reported. TCRdb re-called the 5' RACE reads through MiXCR, storing one row per CDR3 protein. The data show approximately 75,000 distinct CDR3 sequences, roughly 4.5% seen once. In its sample, this clonotype was seen a few times.

This specimen consisted of whole blood, obtained at baseline. V usage is TRBV27 and J usage is TRBJ1-1, with D possibly TRBD1 on 5 matching bases. The sequence was collected from an adult who was a healthcare worker with PCR-confirmed SARS-CoV-2 infection or an uninfected control (not recorded which). The donor label of this sample is uncertain. The CDR3 loop reads CASSLYLGEGEAFF. The CDR3 coding sequence is TGTGCCAGCAGCCTATATCTAGGGGAGGGGGAAGCTTTCTTT.